These 5 T cell receptor beta chains were all obtained from the same sample, sequenced in a study of T-cell memory formation after mild COVID-19. TCRdb reprocessed the 5' RACE reads with MiXCR, giving one entry per CDR3 protein. The sample yields a few hundred thousand distinct CDR3 sequences, roughly an eighth seen once. The sequenced material came from PBMCs or a T cell subset sorted from them (not recorded which). Receptors originate from a man aged 18 to 35 who had mild COVID-19 (a few samples of this study predate the infection). Cell type and time point are not known.

The V and J genes are TRBV7-9 and TRBJ1-1; TRBD1 is a possible D gene (6 bases). V shed 6 bases and J shed 1 base, with 12 bases lying between them. Germline V CDR1 and CDR2: SEHNR, FQNEAQ (reference sequence). CDR3 size: 14 residues. This chain's CDR3 is CASSSQGGNTEAFF. The CDR3 DNA is TGTGCCAGCAGTTCACAGGGAGGGAACACTGAAGCTTTCTTT.

This clonotype has just a few counts. The chain is built from TRBV7-2 and TRBJ2-1, with 9 bases matching TRBD1. Germline trimming cut 5 bases from V and 10 bases from J; bases unmatched to any gene: 9. The CDR3 totals 14 residues. In germline, CDR1 is SGHTA, CDR2 FQGNSA. CDR3 DNA sequence: TGTGCCAGCAGCCGTGAGGGACAGGGACGGGAGCAGTTCTTC. Translation gives CASSREGQGREQFF.

This chain uses TRBV7-6 with TRBJ2-3; unclear D gene. Germline assignment: CDR1 SGHVS and CDR2 FNYEAQ. The V end lost 6 bases, the J end lost 8 bases, and 18 bases lay between the germline ends. This CDR3 has 14 residues. The CDR3 is CASSPEPSGPTQYF. In DNA, the CDR3 is TGTGCCAGCAGTCCCGAGCCGAGTGGGCCTACGCAGTATTTT.

The table lists this clonotype with many counts. The chain employs TRBV7-2 and TRBJ2-3; TRBD1 is a possible D gene (5 bases). From germline, CDR1 is SGHTA and CDR2 FQGNSA. Trimming took 1 base from V and 4 from J, leaving 12 bases between them. The CDR3 spans 15 residues. CDR3 nucleotides: TGTGCCAGCAGCTTAGTTTCAGGGTCCTCAGATACGCAGTATTTT. This codes for CASSLVSGSSDTQYF.

The chain recombines TRBV9 with TRBJ2-1; 9 bases fit TRBD2. Germline CDR1 reads SGDLS; CDR2 reads YYNGEE. The CDR3 length is 15 residues. With V trimmed by 0 bases and J by 7 bases, 5 bases remained unmatched. The DNA for the CDR3 is TGTGCCAGCAGCGTAGGGCGGGGGGGAAAAAATGAGCAGTTCTTC. The encoded protein is CASSVGRGGKNEQFF.